The clone carrying this T cell receptor (beta chain) was seen ten or more times. Genomic DNA templated the TCR beta VDJ and CDR3 profiling. Each CDR3 protein is one row after TCRdb ran MiXCR on the reads. The sample consists of roughly 130,000 distinct CDR3 sequences, 48% of them appearing once. The sample originates from a study of CD8+CD57+ T cells in acquired aplastic anemia. Study at large: CD4+ and CD8+ cells, once sorted, gave DNA averaging roughly 3 ug.

Germline CDR1 reads MNHEY; CDR2 reads SVGEGT. The CDR3 totals 12 residues. The V and J ends lost 10 bases and 3 bases respectively, with 13 bases between them. Sequenced input: sorted CD4+, CD8+, or CD8+CD57+ T cells (not recorded which) from PBMCs. The chain carries TRBV6-2 or TRBV6-3 and TRBJ2-7; D may be TRBD1 or TRBD2 (5 bases each). This clonotype originated in a human donor in good health, serving as a control. The CDR3 DNA is TGTGCCATTGTGGGGGACGGCTACGAGCAGTACTTC. It is translated as CAIVGDGYEQYF.